This TCR beta chain was sequenced during a study of blood T cell repertoires in COVID-19. Per the authors' pipeline: Researchers report that nucleated cell counts were estimated from reference gene primer amplification. The assay was immunoSEQ multiplex PCR, and TCRdb's table has in-frame clones only and misses some. The V and J calls and clone size come from that table; D and trimming were worked out from the DNA. The profile shows tens of thousands of clones, 75% to 85% of them singletons. The germline CDR1 and CDR2 sequences are LGHDT and YNNKEL (reference sequence). The germline V and J ends were trimmed by 2 bases and 2 bases, with 6 bases remaining between them. CDR3 length equals 14 residues.

The J gene is TRBJ1-4, the V gene TRBV3-1 (or the pseudogene TRBV3-2); D call uncertain. The sequence came from a man aged 80 or over with COVID-19, enrolled during active disease. The sample comprised peripheral blood. CDR3 coding DNA: TGTGCCAGCAGCCAAATGCGGACTAATGAAAAACTGTTTTTT. Translated: CASSQMRTNEKLFF.